This paragraph reports one T cell receptor (beta chain). What it recognizes is unknown. A much more abundant neighbour one base away suggests this may be a read error. CDR1 is SQVTM and CDR2 is ANQGSEA in the germline V gene. The CDR3 consists of 15 residues. V lost 0 bases to trimming and J lost 7 bases; unmatched junction nucleotides: 9. This sample was taken from a study of regulatory T cells in long-lasting Graves disease. Sequencing libraries for TCR beta were prepared with iRepertoire HTBI primers and Arm-PCR of CDR3 regions. MiXCR, applied by TCRdb to the multiplex PCR reads, yields one record per CDR3 protein. The sample has around 450,000 distinct CDR3 sequences, around 15% seen once; the top ten hold 9% to 15%. Study-level points and caveats: More public clonotypes were shared by persistent patients (around 2,600) than by new patients (under 1,000). Blood alone, not thyroid tissue, was studied.

The time point: newly diagnosed GD, antithyroid drugs for less than 3 months. Preparation of the TCR library used RNA extracted from PBMCs. Graves' disease diagnoses used American Thyroid Association guidelines. The same data also contributed to another study, on T cells in Graves' hyperthyroidism and ophthalmopathy. That source adds: Researchers ran a first-round RT-PCR on the TCR CDR3 using the HTBI primer set.

This chain uses TRBV29-1 with TRBJ2-7; 10 nucleotides agree with TRBD2. The sequencing used peripheral blood mononuclear cells (PBMCs), collected at new diagnosis, from a patient treated with antithyroid drugs. This sequence originates from a middle-aged man with Graves disease. Here the CDR3 reads CSVEDPSGSVNEQYF. The CDR3 nucleotides read TGCAGCGTTGAAGATCCTAGCGGGAGTGTAAATGAGCAGTACTTC.